The clone carrying this T cell receptor beta chain was counted between two and nine times. What it binds is not known. This sample stems from a study of T cells in Graves' hyperthyroidism and ophthalmopathy. Looking at the study overall: Initial diagnosis, before any treatment, was when peripheral blood was collected.

Study-wide results and limits: A 13 V-J signature model discriminated ophthalmopathy versus stable hyperthyroidism. Ophthalmopathy was identified by the model a median approximately 6.9 months ahead of onset.

Germline lookup yields CDR1 MNHNS and CDR2 SASEGT. This CDR3 has 11 amino acids. Trimming removed 11 bases at V and 4 bases at J, with 10 bases between. Using RNA transcripts as the source, TCR beta CDR3 regions were amplified. Carried out on the TCR CDR3, a first-round RT-PCR used the HTBI primer set. A single record per CDR3 protein comes from TCRdb applying MiXCR to the multiplex PCR reads. The table includes about 600,000 distinct CDR3 sequences, 16% detected once. Material for sequencing was blood. The rearrangement joins TRBV6-1 to TRBJ2-3, with D perhaps TRBD1 or TRBD2 (5 bases each). The sequence derives from a woman aged 40-49 years with Graves' ophthalmopathy. The CDR3 region is CASEGSDTQYF. In nucleotides, the CDR3 is TGTGCCTCTGAGGGGTCAGATACGCAGTATTTT.